This T cell receptor beta chain was sequenced during a study of T cell responses to AZD1222 COVID-19 vaccine. The study, taken as a whole, reports: Repertoire collection took place solely once the T cell response had peaked. With two AZD1222 doses given, Spike-specific TCR breadth and depth both rose. Nearly half of spike-specific TCRs reportedly go after variant regions that carry no mutations.

This clone has only one observation. Its antigen is unidentified. Generated by immunoSEQ multiplex PCR, the TCRdb table keeps only in-frame clones and is missing some. The top ten hold 9% to 10% of the sample, which has fewer than 80,000 clones, roughly 88% seen once. This clonotype was sampled from an adult who received the MenACWY meningococcal vaccine as a control. Source: peripheral blood, taken 28 days after the second dose of the MenACWY control vaccine.

In DNA, the CDR3 is TGTGCCAGCAGCTTTTCTCTGGGGGCCGAGGGCGAGCAGTACTTC. Translating it yields CASSFSLGAEGEQYF. The chain joins TRBV7-2 to TRBJ2-7; TRBD1 is a possible D gene (6 bases). V was trimmed by 3 bases and J by 6 bases, leaving 18 bases between them. The V gene's germline CDR1 is SGHTA and CDR2 FQGNSA. The CDR3 has 15 amino acids.